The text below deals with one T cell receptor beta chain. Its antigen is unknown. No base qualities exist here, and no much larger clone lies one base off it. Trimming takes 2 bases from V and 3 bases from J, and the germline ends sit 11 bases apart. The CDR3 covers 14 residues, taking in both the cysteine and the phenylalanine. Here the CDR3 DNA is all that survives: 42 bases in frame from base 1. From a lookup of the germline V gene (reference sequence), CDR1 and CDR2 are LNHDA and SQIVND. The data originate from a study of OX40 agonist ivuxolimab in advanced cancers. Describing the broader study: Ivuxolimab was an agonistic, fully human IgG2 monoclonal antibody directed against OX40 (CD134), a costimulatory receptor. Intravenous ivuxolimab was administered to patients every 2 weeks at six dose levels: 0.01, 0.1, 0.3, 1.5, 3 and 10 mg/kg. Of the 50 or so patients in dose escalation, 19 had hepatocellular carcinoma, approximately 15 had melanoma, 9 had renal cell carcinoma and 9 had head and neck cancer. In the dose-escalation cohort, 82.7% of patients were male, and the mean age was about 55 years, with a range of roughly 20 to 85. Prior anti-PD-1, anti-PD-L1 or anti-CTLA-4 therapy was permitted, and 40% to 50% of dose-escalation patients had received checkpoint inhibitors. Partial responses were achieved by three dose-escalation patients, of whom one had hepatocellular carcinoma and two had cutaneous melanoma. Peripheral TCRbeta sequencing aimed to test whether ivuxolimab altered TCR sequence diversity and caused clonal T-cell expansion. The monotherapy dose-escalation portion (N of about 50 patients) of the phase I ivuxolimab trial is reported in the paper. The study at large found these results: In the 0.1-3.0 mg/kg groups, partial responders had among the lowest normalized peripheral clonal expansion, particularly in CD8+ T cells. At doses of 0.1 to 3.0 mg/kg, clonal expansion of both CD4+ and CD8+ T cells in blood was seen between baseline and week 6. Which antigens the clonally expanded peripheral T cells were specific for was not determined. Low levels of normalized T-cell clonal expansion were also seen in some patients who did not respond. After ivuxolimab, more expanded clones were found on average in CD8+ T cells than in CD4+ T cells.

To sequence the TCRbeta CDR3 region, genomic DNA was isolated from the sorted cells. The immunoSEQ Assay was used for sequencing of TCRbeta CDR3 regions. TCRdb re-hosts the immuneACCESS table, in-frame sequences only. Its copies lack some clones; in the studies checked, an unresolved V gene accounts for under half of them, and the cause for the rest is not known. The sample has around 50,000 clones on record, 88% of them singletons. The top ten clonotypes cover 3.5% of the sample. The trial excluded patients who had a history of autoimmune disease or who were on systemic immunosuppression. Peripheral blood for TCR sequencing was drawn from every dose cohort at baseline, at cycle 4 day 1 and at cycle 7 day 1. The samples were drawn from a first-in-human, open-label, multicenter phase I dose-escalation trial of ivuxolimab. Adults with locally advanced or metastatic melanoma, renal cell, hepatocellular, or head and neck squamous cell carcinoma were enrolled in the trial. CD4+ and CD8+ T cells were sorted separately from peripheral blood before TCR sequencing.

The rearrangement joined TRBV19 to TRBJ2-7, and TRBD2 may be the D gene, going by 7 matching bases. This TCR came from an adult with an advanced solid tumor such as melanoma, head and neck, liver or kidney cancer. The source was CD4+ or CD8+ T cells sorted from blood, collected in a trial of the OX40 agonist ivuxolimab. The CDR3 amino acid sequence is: CASSIREGDYEQYF. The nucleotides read TGTGCCAGTAGTATAAGGGAGGGGGACTACGAGCAGTACTTC.